This record concerns one TCR beta chain sequence. Original data processing: Reference gene primer amplification gave estimated nucleated cell counts. The assay was immunoSEQ multiplex PCR, and TCRdb's table has in-frame clones only and misses some. V and J calls and clone size are given by that table; D and trimming were obtained from the DNA. The data contain over 110,000 clones, 88% of them singletons. The source of the sample is a study of blood T cell repertoires in COVID-19. About the study: The study drew acute and convalescent COVID-19 samples from the United States, Italy and Spain. From T cells, B-cell-depleted T cells, or PBMCs came the material, which was cDNA or gDNA.

This CDR3 has 14 amino acids. V lost 6 bases, J lost 4 bases, and 6 bases stayed unmatched. From germline, CDR1 is MNHEY and CDR2 SVGEGT. The chain couples TRBV6-2 or TRBV6-3 to TRBJ2-5, with 9 bases matching TRBD2. The sample was peripheral blood. This clonotype originated in a human donor in a cohort sampled during active COVID-19. The CDR3 coding sequence is TGTGCCAGCAGCCTCGCGGGAGGGACAGAGACCCAGTACTTC. The encoded protein is CASSLAGGTETQYF.